Below, 20 T cell receptor beta chains from the same sample are listed, as sequenced in a study of CD8 T cells in ankylosing spondylitis. TCRdb recomputed calls from the 5' RACE reads with MiXCR, one row per CDR3 protein. The table shows about 190,000 distinct CDR3 sequences, with under 15% occurring only once. The sequencing input was blood, either unsorted or a sorted T cell fraction (not recorded which). Receptor source: a female donor with ankylosing spondylitis or in good health (not recorded which).

The rearrangement uses TRBV29-1 and TRBJ2-2, with TRBD1 identical over 7 bases. CDR3 size: 14 residues. V gave up 6 bases and J gave up 5 bases; unmatched junction bases: 9. Germline V gene lookup returns CDR1 SQVTM and CDR2 ANQGSEA. CDR3 in DNA: TGCAGCGTATCGACAGGGATTGGAACCGGGGAGCTGTTTTTT. This codes for CSVSTGIGTGELFF.

This clonotype showed up just a few times. This rearrangement joins TRBV12-3 or TRBV12-4 to TRBJ2-5, with a weak D call TRBD1 (7 bases). V was cut by 0 bases and J by 1 base, with 12 bases left in between. The length of the CDR3 is 16 residues. CDR3: CASSLARQGLQETQYF. The CDR3 bases are TGTGCCAGCAGTTTAGCAAGACAGGGACTCCAAGAGACCCAGTACTTC.

This clonotype appeared many times. The genes are TRBV24-1 and TRBJ2-3; 10 bases align to TRBD2. The CDR3 has 15 residues. Looked up from germline, CDR1 is KGHDR and CDR2 is SFDVKD. Unmatched junction bases numbered 5, after V lost 5 bases and J lost 4 bases. The DNA for the CDR3 is TGTGCCACCAGTGGTGTAGCGGGAGGATCAGATACGCAGTATTTT. This encodes CATSGVAGGSDTQYF.

There are many counts of this clonotype. This chain links TRBV6-6 with TRBJ1-1; D remains unclear. There are 13 residues in the CDR3. Germline V gives CDR1 MNHNY, CDR2 SVGAGI (reference sequence). Trimming took off 2 bases at V and 3 bases at J, with 7 bases between the two ends. CDR3 loop: CASSYGWDTEAFF. Here the CDR3 DNA reads TGTGCCAGCAGTTACGGATGGGACACTGAAGCTTTCTTT.

In its sample, this clonotype was seen many times. V gene TRBV11-3 combines with J gene TRBJ1-1, with 7 nucleotides matching TRBD1. The V and J ends lost 5 bases and 3 bases, in that order; junction bases with no gene match: 6. Per the germline V gene, CDR1 is SGHNT and CDR2 is YENEEA. The CDR3 has 14 residues. The chain's CDR3 is CASSPEGAHTEAFF. Written as DNA, the CDR3 is TGTGCCAGCAGCCCCGAGGGGGCGCACACTGAAGCTTTCTTT. The variable domain in full, completed from reference TRBV11-3 and TRBJ1-1, reads EAGVVQSPRYKIIEKKQPVAFWCNPISGHNTLYWYLQNLGQGPELLIRYENEEAVDDSQLPKDRFSAERLKGVDSTLKIQPAELGDSAVYLCASSPEGAHTEAFFGQGTRLTVV.

Ten or more counts support this clonotype. The gene calls are TRBV20-1 and TRBJ2-5; D possibly corresponds to TRBD1 (6 bases). CDR1 is DFQATT, CDR2 SNEGSKA, per germline (reference sequence). This CDR3 region has 13 residues. V was trimmed by 3 bases and J by 5 bases, leaving 13 bases between them. This CDR3 reads CSAREGGEETQYF. The DNA of the CDR3 is TGCAGTGCTAGGGAAGGGGGAGAGGAGACCCAGTACTTC.

A single count supports this clonotype. Mismatch with germline at one junction end may stem from a read error. The genes are TRBV5-1 and TRBJ1-2; D call uncertain. The CDR3 sequence is 14 residues long. Germline assignment: CDR1 SGHRS and CDR2 YFSETQ. CDR3: CASNLDFGNYGYTF. The CDR3 bases are TGCGCCAGCAACTTGGATTTCGGCAACTATGGCTACACCTTC.

This clonotype was detected ten times or more. The gene calls are TRBV5-6 and TRBJ1-3; D unclear. Deletions cut 6 bases from V and 4 bases from J, with 8 bases between. The CDR3 sequence is 12 residues long. CDR1 SGHDT and CDR2 YYEEEE come from the germline V gene. CDR3: CASTRRGNTIYF. CDR3 sequence (DNA): TGTGCCAGCACCCGACGGGGAAACACCATATATTTT.

This clonotype was observed a handful of times. The chain is built from TRBV11-1 and TRBJ2-1; 11 bases are shared with TRBD2. V dropped 0 bases and J dropped 9; count of bases not matched to a gene: 4. Germline CDR1 is SGHAT and CDR2 is FQDESV (reference sequence). The CDR3 totals 15 residues. CDR3 nucleotide sequence: TGTGCCAGCAGCTTAGCACTAGCGGGAGCGGTTGAGCAGTTCTTC. It is translated as CASSLALAGAVEQFF.

The J gene is TRBJ2-1, the V gene TRBV7-9; D possibly corresponds to TRBD2 (6 bases). This CDR3 has 16 amino acids. Trimming took 5 bases from V and 3 from J, leaving 17 bases between them. In germline, CDR1 is SEHNR, CDR2 FQNEAQ (reference sequence). In nucleotides, the CDR3 is TGTGCCAGCAGCACCACTAGCCCAGCGGGCTACAATGAGCAGTTCTTC. Amino acid sequence: CASSTTSPAGYNEQFF.

This clonotype was picked up a small number of times. The V call is TRBV7-6, the J call TRBJ2-7; D is unclear. The V gene lost 5 bases and the J gene lost 3 bases, with 17 bases spanning the gap. Per the germline V gene, CDR1 is SGHVS and CDR2 is FNYEAQ. There are 15 residues in the CDR3. CDR3 loop: CASSETTLGIYEQYF. For the CDR3, the DNA is TGTGCCAGCAGCGAAACAACCTTAGGGATCTACGAGCAGTACTTC.

The rearrangement links TRBV11-1 to TRBJ2-5; no clear D. This CDR3 comprises 15 residues. Germline CDR1 is SGHAT and CDR2 is FQDESV (reference sequence). V was clipped by 5 bases and J by 1 base, with 14 bases between them. CDR3 sequence reads: CASSPHSRSQETQYF. CDR3 DNA: TGTGCCAGCAGCCCTCATTCGCGGTCCCAAGAGACCCAGTACTTC.

In this sample, this clonotype turned up many times. V gene TRBV5-8 combines with J gene TRBJ2-7; D is uncertain. Looked up from germline, CDR1 is SGHTS and CDR2 is YDEGEE. The CDR3 loop spans 13 amino acids. V lost 2 bases and J 3 bases, leaving 9 bases between the germline ends. Here the CDR3 DNA reads TGTGCCAGCAGCTTTCTTGATGGCTACGAGCAGTACTTC. It is translated as CASSFLDGYEQYF.

This clonotype was observed at least ten times. The chain carries TRBV7-3 and TRBJ2-7; 8 nucleotides match TRBD1. Germline V gene sequence: CDR1 SGHTA, CDR2 FQGTGA. The junction had 10 bases not matched to a gene; V was cut back by 6 bases and J by 3 bases. The CDR3 length is 15 residues. The CDR3 sequence is CASSPTGTGLYEQYF. The CDR3 DNA follows: TGTGCCAGCAGTCCCACCGGGACAGGCCTCTACGAGCAGTACTTC.

Points on this clonotype: A much larger clone lies one base from this, so it may be a read error. The J gene is TRBJ2-1, the V gene TRBV7-2; D is uncertain. Germline loops: CDR1 SGHTA, CDR2 FQGNSA. The V and J ends lost 4 bases and 6 bases respectively, with 13 bases between them. This CDR3 has 14 amino acids. CDR3 loop: CTSSSSPGPNEQFF. In DNA form, the CDR3 reads TGTACCAGCAGCTCCTCTCCAGGACCCAATGAGCAGTTCTTC.

This clonotype was recorded many times. The chain links TRBV12-3 or TRBV12-4 to TRBJ2-7; TRBD2 agrees at 11 bases. J was trimmed by 3 bases and V by 6 bases; bases with no gene match: 7. The CDR3 consists of 15 residues. As DNA, the CDR3 is TGTGCCAGCAGCTCTACTAGCGGGAGTTACTACGAGCAGTACTTC. It specifies CASSSTSGSYYEQYF.

This clonotype was recorded many times. The chain recombines TRBV15 with TRBJ1-5; 9 bases match TRBD1. Trimming at V came to 6 bases and at J to 3 bases, leaving 6 bases not matched to a gene. The CDR3 has 15 residues. The germline V gene encodes CDR1 LNHNV and CDR2 YYDKDF (reference sequence). CDR3 amino acids: CATRDDRGYNQPQHF. CDR3 DNA: TGTGCCACCAGAGACGACAGGGGGTACAATCAGCCCCAGCATTTT.

Only a few counts were recorded for this clonotype. CDR3 amino acids: CAASYGMNTGELFF. CDR3 DNA sequence: TGTGCCGCCTCCTACGGCATGAACACCGGGGAGCTGTTTTTT. J is TRBJ2-2 and V is TRBV24-1, with no clear D. The germline gives CDR1 KGHDR, CDR2 SFDVKD. The CDR3 runs to 14 residues. V shed 12 bases and J shed 1 base, with 14 bases lying between them.

V is TRBV11-3 and J is TRBJ1-1, with D tentatively TRBD1 (5 bases). Germline assignment: CDR1 SGHNT and CDR2 YENEEA. CDR3 size: 11 residues. Between the trimmed V and J ends, which lost 5 bases and 7 bases, there was a span of 8 bases. CDR3 DNA sequence: TGTGCCAGCAGCCTTAGGGGTGAAGCTTTCTTT. Translated, it gives CASSLRGEAFF.

This clonotype has at least ten counts. The rearrangement links TRBV5-1 to TRBJ2-7; perhaps TRBD1 as D (6 bases). Looked up from germline, CDR1 is SGHRS and CDR2 is YFSETQ. CDR3 size: 13 residues. The V gene lost 0 bases and the J gene lost 2 bases, with 6 bases spanning the gap. This chain's CDR3 is CASSLDRAYEQYF. CDR3 coding DNA: TGCGCCAGCAGCTTGGACAGGGCCTACGAGCAGTACTTC.